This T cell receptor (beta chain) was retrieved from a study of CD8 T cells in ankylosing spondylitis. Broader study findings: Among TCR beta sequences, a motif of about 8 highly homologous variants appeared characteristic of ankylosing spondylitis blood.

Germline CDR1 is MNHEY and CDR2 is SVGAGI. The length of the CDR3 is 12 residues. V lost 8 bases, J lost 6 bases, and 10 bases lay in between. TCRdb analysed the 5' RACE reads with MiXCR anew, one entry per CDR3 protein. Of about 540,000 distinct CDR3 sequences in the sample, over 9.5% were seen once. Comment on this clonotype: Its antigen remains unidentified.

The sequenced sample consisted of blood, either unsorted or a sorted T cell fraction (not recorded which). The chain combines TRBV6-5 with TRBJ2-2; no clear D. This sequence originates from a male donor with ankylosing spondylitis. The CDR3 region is CASCGGAGELFF. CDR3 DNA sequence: TGTGCCAGCTGTGGTGGGGCCGGGGAGCTGTTTTTT.